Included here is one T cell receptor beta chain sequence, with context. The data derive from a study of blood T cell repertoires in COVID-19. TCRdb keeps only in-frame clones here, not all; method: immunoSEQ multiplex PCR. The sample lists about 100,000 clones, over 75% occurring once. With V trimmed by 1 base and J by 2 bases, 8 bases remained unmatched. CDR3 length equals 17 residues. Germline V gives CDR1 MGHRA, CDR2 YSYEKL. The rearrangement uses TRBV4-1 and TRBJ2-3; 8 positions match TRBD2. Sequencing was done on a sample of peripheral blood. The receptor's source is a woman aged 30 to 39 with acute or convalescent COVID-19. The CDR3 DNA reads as TGCGCCAGCAGCCAAGGGGGGAGGCGGGGGGTCACAGATACGCAGTATTTT. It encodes CASSQGGRRGVTDTQYF.